This T cell receptor beta chain was obtained from a study of blood T cell repertoires in COVID-19 (TCRdb year 2020). In terms of the full investigation: The collaborator samples originated in the United States, Italy and Spain and spanned the acute and convalescent phases of COVID-19. The material from the prospective study consisted of cDNA or gDNA derived from T cells, B-cell-depleted T cells, or PBMCs. Subjects who had been exposed to COVID-19, were actively infected with it, or had recovered from it provided the deeply sampled blood TCRbeta repertoires that made up the dataset. The repertoires were released in a freely available public database intended as a resource for research on the immune response to SARS-CoV-2. The samples were drawn from the first 160 participants of the ongoing ImmuneRACE study and from over a thousand subjects provided by 6 global collaborators. Nearly every sample came with metadata listing a de-identified subject ID, COVID-19 status, age in years and sex. HLA class I and class II types, where available, came from metadata supplied by the sample provider rather than from assay-based typing.

The paper's findings and limits, for the study overall: How much clinical and demographic metadata was included differed by source and by participant, and the metadata was provided uncurated.

TCRbeta CDR3 regions were amplified from genomic DNA by means of the immunoSEQ Assay, a bias-controlled multiplex PCR. The authors' analysis ran thus. Nucleated cell counts per sample were estimated from amplification of reference gene primers within the assay. To quantify the absolute abundance of each unique TCRbeta CDR3 rearrangement, sequence reads were collapsed and filtered. For each sample, productive Simpson clonality was calculated as the square root of Simpson's diversity index across productive rearrangements. TCRdb carries this immuneACCESS record with in-frame sequences only. Its versions omit some clonotypes, under half of them owing to an unresolved V gene in the studies checked, with the rest unexplained. The D gene and trimming were derived from the DNA, and the V and J assignments and clone size from that table. The sample contains 150,000 to 200,000 clones, about 77% of them found a single time. Roughly a sixth of the sample is taken by the ten largest.

The sample holds a few counts of this clone. No cognate antigen has been identified for it. Base qualities are not at hand, and no much larger clone is one base apart. From the cysteine up to the phenylalanine, the CDR3 has a length of 16 residues. Kept here is only the CDR3 DNA, which spans 48 bases and is read in frame from base 1. CDR1 and CDR2, per the germline V gene (reference sequence), are SGHAT and FQDESV. V drops 4 bases and J drops 1 base, leaving 11 bases in between. Participants in the prospective study were aged about 18 to 95 years, lived in 24 United States geographic areas, and enrolled through a virtual design. In the prospective study, cohorts were assigned on the basis of participant-reported clinical history obtained from a screening survey and a study questionnaire. In the prospective study, whole blood, serum and a nasopharyngeal or oropharyngeal swab were collected from each participant by mobile phlebotomists. Participants in the prospective study had the option to provide additional blood draws and questionnaires over a roughly 2-month period. Before DNA extraction, prospective study blood samples were shipped either frozen or at room temperature.

The TCR comes from a woman in her fifties or sixties with acute COVID-19. The sequence joins TRBV11-1 to TRBJ2-6, with a tentative D gene TRBD1 over 6 matching bases. The sequenced sample consisted of PBMCs or T cells enriched from blood (not recorded which). The encoded CDR3 is CASSSKGVSGANVLTF. The nucleotides read TGTGCCAGCAGCTCCAAGGGGGTGTCTGGGGCCAACGTCCTGACTTTC.